The rows below give T cell receptor beta chains drawn from one sample of a study of blood T cells in healthy people across ages. TCRdb re-analysed the 5' RACE reads in MiXCR, keeping a single row per CDR3 protein. The sample has 900,000 to 950,000 distinct CDR3 sequences, under 35% seen once. This sample was also put to use in a study of T cells of mothers and their children.

Sequenced sample: blood. Receptor source: a woman aged 40 to 50 in good health. Each CDR3 is given with its conserved first and last residue. D genes are given only for firm matches. A row's size may be missing; if present it is once, few, many or a size class.

clone_size j_call d_call v_call cdr3_aa cdr3_nt
few TRBJ2-7 TRBD1 TRBV28 CASTLSQGAYEQYF TGTGCCAGCACATTATCACAGGGGGCTTACGAGCAGTACTTC
NA TRBJ1-2 NA TRBV20-1 CSAGEGTLGGNYGYTF TGCAGTGCTGGGGAGGGCACCCTGGGGGGTAACTATGGCTACACCTTC
many TRBJ2-2 TRBD1 TRBV6-6 CASSLTGQNTGELFF TGTGCCAGCAGCCTGACAGGGCAGAACACCGGGGAGCTGTTTTTT
many TRBJ2-4 NA TRBV27 CASSALAKNIQYF TGTGCCAGCAGTGCCTTAGCCAAAAACATTCAGTACTTC
many TRBJ2-5 NA TRBV7-7 CASSLAPKNQGTQYF TGTGCTAGCAGCTTAGCGCCCAAAAACCAAGGGACCCAGTACTTC
few TRBJ2-5 NA TRBV19 CASSPINPQTQYF TGTGCCAGTAGTCCGATTAATCCTCAGACCCAGTACTTC
many TRBJ1-2 TRBD1 TRBV9 CASSSGQVYGYTF TGTGCCAGCAGCTCGGGACAGGTCTATGGCTACACCTTC
NA TRBJ1-2 NA TRBV5-1 CASSLITDSNYGYTF TGCGCCAGCAGCTTGATAACGGACAGCAACTATGGCTACACCTTC
NA TRBJ2-2 TRBD2 TRBV30 CAWSEGGETGELFF TGTGCCTGGAGTGAGGGAGGGGAAACCGGGGAGCTGTTTTTT
NA TRBJ2-5 NA TRBV30 CAWTPQVTGTQYF TGTGCCTGGACACCACAGGTGACCGGGACCCAGTACTTC
NA TRBJ1-3 NA TRBV20-1 CSANRVPGNTIYF TGCAGTGCTAACAGGGTACCTGGAAACACCATATATTTT
NA TRBJ1-1 NA TRBV6-6 CASSYSAEMNTEAFF TGTGCCAGCAGTTACTCGGCAGAAATGAACACTGAAGCTTTCTTT
NA TRBJ2-7 NA TRBV20-1 CSGQVYEQYF TGCAGTGGACAGGTCTACGAGCAGTACTTC
many TRBJ2-7 TRBD2 TRBV10-3 CAISEGLADYEQYF TGTGCCATCAGTGAGGGACTAGCGGACTACGAGCAGTACTTC
few TRBJ2-5 NA TRBV20-1 CSVLRIQGQETQYF TGCAGTGTTTTAAGGATACAGGGACAAGAGACCCAGTACTTC
many TRBJ1-2 NA TRBV12-3/TRBV12-4 CASSLATVYGYTF TGTGCCAGCAGTTTAGCGACAGTCTATGGCTACACCTTC
NA TRBJ2-7 TRBD1 TRBV6-2/TRBV6-3 CASSYSRDRSSYEQYF TGTGCCAGCAGTTACTCACGGGACAGAAGCTCCTACGAGCAGTACTTC
NA TRBJ1-2 NA TRBV7-9 CASSPRDVLGYGYTF TGTGCTAGCAGCCCCCGGGACGTTCTGGGCTATGGTTACACCTTC
few TRBJ1-1 NA TRBV18 CASSLLGGRSNTEAFF TGTGCCAGCTCGTTATTGGGCGGGAGATCGAACACTGAAGCTTTCTTT
NA TRBJ2-2 NA TRBV12-3/TRBV12-4 CASRIGNTGELFF TGTGCCAGCAGAATCGGGAACACCGGGGAGCTGTTTTTT
few TRBJ2-7 NA TRBV7-9 CASSLGQGPSTYEQYF TGTGCCAGCAGCTTAGGTCAGGGGCCTTCGACCTACGAGCAGTACTTC
NA TRBJ1-1 NA TRBV20-1 CSARDLGQGHTEAFF TGCAGTGCTAGAGATCTCGGTCAGGGCCACACTGAAGCTTTCTTT
once TRBJ2-3 NA TRBV4-2 CASSLDGDGATDTQYF TGTGCCAGCAGCCTCGACGGGGATGGGGCCACAGATACGCAGTATTTT
few TRBJ2-3 NA TRBV12-3/TRBV12-4 CASRFGDTQYF TGTGCCAGCAGGTTCGGAGATACGCAGTATTTT
NA TRBJ1-6 TRBD1 TRBV9 CASSQGANSPLHF TGTGCCAGCAGCCAGGGGGCGAATTCACCCCTCCACTTT
few TRBJ1-2 TRBD1 TRBV28 CASSLRQGWLYGYTF TGTGCCAGCAGTTTAAGACAGGGATGGCTCTATGGCTACACCTTC
many TRBJ2-5 TRBD2 TRBV20-1 CSAKLAGWETQYF TGCAGTGCCAAACTAGCGGGGTGGGAGACCCAGTACTTC
NA TRBJ2-1 NA TRBV9 CASSVAPTAYNEQFF TGTGCCAGCAGCGTAGCTCCGACGGCCTACAATGAGCAGTTCTTC
NA TRBJ1-1 NA TRBV20-1 CSARDQVATEAFF TGCAGTGCTAGAGATCAGGTGGCCACTGAAGCTTTCTTT
NA TRBJ1-2 NA TRBV3-1 CASSRAGGEGYGYTF TGTGCCAGCAGCCGGGCGGGGGGCGAAGGCTATGGCTACACCTTC
NA TRBJ2-5 TRBD2 TRBV7-2 CASSRGGLAIQEIQYF TGTGCCAGCAGCCGAGGGGGACTAGCTATACAAGAGATCCAGTACTTC
many TRBJ2-3 NA TRBV12-3/TRBV12-4 CASRGSTDTQYF TGTGCCAGCAGGGGAAGCACAGATACGCAGTATTTT
NA TRBJ2-7 TRBD2 TRBV7-2 CAVGLSSGYEQYF TGTGCGGTGGGACTATCCTCAGGATACGAGCAGTACTTC
NA TRBJ1-1 NA TRBV28 CASSKGVNTEAFF TGTGCCAGCAGTAAGGGGGTGAACACTGAAGCTTTCTTT
once TRBJ2-3 NA TRBV7-6 CASSLAPVRTDTQYF TGTGCCAGCAGCTTAGCGCCGGTCAGGACAGATACGCAGTATTTT
NA TRBJ2-7 TRBD1 TRBV27 CASSRTGPEYEQYF TGTGCCAGCAGTAGGACAGGGCCGGAGTACGAGCAGTACTTC
few TRBJ2-3 NA TRBV29-1 CSVTSRVPDTQYF TGCAGCGTAACCTCGCGGGTTCCAGATACGCAGTATTTT
NA TRBJ1-2 NA TRBV10-3 CAISAGNYGYTF TGTGCCATCAGTGCAGGGAACTATGGCTACACCTTC
few TRBJ1-1 NA TRBV20-1 CSARVLRGSRNTEAFF TGCAGTGCTAGAGTATTGAGAGGGTCGAGGAACACTGAAGCTTTCTTT
many TRBJ2-1 NA TRBV11-2 CASSHPKDSLNYNEQFF TGTGCCAGCAGCCACCCCAAGGACAGCCTTAATTACAATGAGCAGTTCTTC
NA TRBJ1-1 NA TRBV4-3 CASSQQPQDVWDKTNTEAFF TGCGCCAGCAGCCAACAACCCCAGGATGTGTGGGATAAAACGAACACTGAAGCTTTCTTT
NA TRBJ2-1 TRBD1 TRBV12-3/TRBV12-4 CASRRGQGVNEQFF TGTGCCAGCAGAAGGGGACAGGGGGTTAATGAGCAGTTCTTC
few TRBJ2-7 NA TRBV2 CASSEASGDSAYEQYF TGTGCCAGCAGTGAAGCGTCGGGGGACAGTGCCTACGAGCAGTACTTC
NA TRBJ1-6 NA TRBV6-4 CASSGVLGNSPLHF TGTGCCAGCAGTGGCGTGTTGGGGAATTCACCCCTCCACTTT
many TRBJ2-7 TRBD1 TRBV5-1 CASSPGQGAGSYEQYF TGCGCCAGCAGCCCGGGACAGGGGGCTGGCTCCTACGAGCAGTACTTC
many TRBJ2-5 NA TRBV28 CASSRTAVFQETQYF TGTGCCAGCAGTCGGACCGCGGTGTTCCAAGAGACCCAGTACTTC
NA TRBJ2-1 TRBD2 TRBV6-4 CASRAYPSGGSSYNEQFF TGTGCCAGCAGAGCTTATCCTAGCGGGGGAAGCTCCTACAATGAGCAGTTCTTC